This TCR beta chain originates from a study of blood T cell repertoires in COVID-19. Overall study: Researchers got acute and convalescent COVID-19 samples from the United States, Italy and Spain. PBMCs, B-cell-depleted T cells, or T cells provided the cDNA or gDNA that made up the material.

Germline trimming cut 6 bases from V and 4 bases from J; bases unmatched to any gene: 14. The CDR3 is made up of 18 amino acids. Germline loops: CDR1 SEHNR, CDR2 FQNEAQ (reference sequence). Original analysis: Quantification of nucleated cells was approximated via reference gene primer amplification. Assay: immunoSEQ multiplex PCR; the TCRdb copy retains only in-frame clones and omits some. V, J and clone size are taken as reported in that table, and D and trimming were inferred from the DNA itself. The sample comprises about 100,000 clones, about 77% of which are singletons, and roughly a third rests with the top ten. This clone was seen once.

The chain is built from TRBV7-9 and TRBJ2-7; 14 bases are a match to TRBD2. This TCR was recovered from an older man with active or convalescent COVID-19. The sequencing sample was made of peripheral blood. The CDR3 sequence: CASSPHSGTSGSSYEQYF. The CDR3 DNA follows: TGTGCCAGCAGTCCCCACTCCGGGACTAGCGGGAGTTCGTACGAGCAGTACTTC.